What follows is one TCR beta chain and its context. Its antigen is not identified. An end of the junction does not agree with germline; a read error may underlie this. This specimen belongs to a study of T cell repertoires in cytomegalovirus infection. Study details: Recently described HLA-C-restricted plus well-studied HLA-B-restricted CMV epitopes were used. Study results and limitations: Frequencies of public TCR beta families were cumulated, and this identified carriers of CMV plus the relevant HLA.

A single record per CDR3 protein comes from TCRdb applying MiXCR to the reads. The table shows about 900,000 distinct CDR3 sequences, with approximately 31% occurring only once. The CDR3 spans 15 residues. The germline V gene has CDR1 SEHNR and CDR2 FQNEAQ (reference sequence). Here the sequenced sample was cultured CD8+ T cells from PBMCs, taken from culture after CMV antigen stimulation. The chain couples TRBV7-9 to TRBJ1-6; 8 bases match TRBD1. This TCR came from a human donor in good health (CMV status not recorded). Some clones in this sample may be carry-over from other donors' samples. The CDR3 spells CTSSLNQGANSPLHF. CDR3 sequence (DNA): TGTACCAGCAGCTTAAATCAGGGGGCCAATTCACCCCTCCACTTT.